These T cell receptor beta chains were read from a single sample in a study of regulatory T cells in long-lasting Graves disease. TCRdb reprocessed the multiplex PCR reads with MiXCR, giving one entry per CDR3 protein. The repertoire holds under 450,000 distinct CDR3 sequences, with approximately 25% as singletons. The sample consisted of peripheral blood mononuclear cells (PBMCs), taken when the disease was refractory, from a patient treated with antithyroid drugs. All receptors come from a woman aged 40 to 50 with Graves disease. CDR3s include the opening cysteine and the closing phenylalanine or tryptophan. D genes are given only for firm matches. Expanded clones are given a class, and other clones once, few, many or no size at all.

V gene	J gene	D gene	clone size	CDR3 DNA	CDR3 protein
TRBV20-1	TRBJ1-1	.	.	TGCAGTGCCTCGCAACTGGGGATTTTTAACACTGAAGCTTTCTTT	CSASQLGIFNTEAFF
TRBV12-3/TRBV12-4	TRBJ1-5	.	many	TGTGCCAGCAGTCTCAACCACGGGTCGGATCAGCCCCAGCATTTT	CASSLNHGSDQPQHF
TRBV6-1	TRBJ2-6	.	few	TGTGCCAGCAGTGAAGGCCTTCTTATAGGGGTCAACGTCCTGACTTTC	CASSEGLLIGVNVLTF
TRBV14	TRBJ1-1	.	few	TGTGCCAGCAGCCAATTGGGGGCGCCTGAAGCTTTCTTT	CASSQLGAPEAFF
TRBV6-4	TRBJ2-6	TRBD1	few	TGTGCCAGCAGTCCGGACAGGGACTCTGGGGCCAACGTCCTGACTTTC	CASSPDRDSGANVLTF
TRBV6-1	TRBJ1-4	.	few	TGTGCCAGCAGTAAAAGACAGACAACAACTAATGAAAAACTGTTTTTT	CASSKRQTTTNEKLFF
TRBV20-1	TRBJ1-5	TRBD1	.	TGCAGTGCTAGGGAGGGGACAGGGCCCCAGCCCCAGCATTTT	CSAREGTGPQPQHF
TRBV5-6	TRBJ1-5	.	.	TGTGCCAGCAGCCCGGGACTCTCCGACGGTCAGCCCCAGCATTTT	CASSPGLSDGQPQHF
TRBV12-3/TRBV12-4	TRBJ2-5	.	.	TGTGCCAGCAGTTTAGGGGTTGTAGCTGGAGAGACCCAGTACTTC	CASSLGVVAGETQYF
TRBV24-1	TRBJ2-5	TRBD2	many	TGTGCCACCAGTGATTTGCCTCCTTCGGGAGGACTGCTGGAGACCCAGTACTTC	CATSDLPPSGGLLETQYF
TRBV2	TRBJ2-5	TRBD2	many	TGTGCCAGCAGATGGACTAGCTCTTTGATGGGAGAGACCCAGTACTTC	CASRWTSSLMGETQYF
TRBV7-3	TRBJ2-2	.	.	TGTGCCAGCAGCTTAACCGCAGGGATAGGCGGGGAGCTGTTTTTT	CASSLTAGIGGELFF
TRBV28	TRBJ1-3	.	.	TGTGCCAGCAGTGCACTCCACTCTGGAAACACCATATATTTT	CASSALHSGNTIYF
TRBV28	TRBJ2-7	.	many	TGTGCCAGCAGCACGTATGTTACCCGAGGGAGGTCCATCTACGAGCAGTACTTC	CASSTYVTRGRSIYEQYF
TRBV2	TRBJ1-1	TRBD1	many	TGTGCCAGCATCAGGGGGCCCACTGAAGCTTTCTTT	CASIRGPTEAFF
TRBV7-8	TRBJ2-5	.	many	TGTGCCAGCAGCGTATACAGGGTGTGGGAGACCCAGTACTTC	CASSVYRVWETQYF
TRBV9	TRBJ2-2	TRBD2	few	TGTGCCAGCAGCGGACTAGCGCGGGCGAACACCGGGGAGCTGTTTTTT	CASSGLARANTGELFF
TRBV28	TRBJ1-1	.	many	TGTGCCAGCAGTTTAGGCAGATACACTGAAGCTTTCTTT	CASSLGRYTEAFF
TRBV4-2	TRBJ2-7	TRBD2	.	TGTGCCAGCAGCCAAAGAACTAGCGGTGGGCATTACGAGCAGTACTTC	CASSQRTSGGHYEQYF
TRBV28	TRBJ2-6	.	many	TGTGCCAGCAGCGATTGGGCCCTTCTTAGAGGGTTTGGGGCCAACGTCCTGACTTTC	CASSDWALLRGFGANVLTF
TRBV27	TRBJ1-1	.	few	TGTGCCAGCAGTTTATCGCTGGTGGGGCAGGGTGAAGCTTTCTTT	CASSLSLVGQGEAFF
TRBV20-1	TRBJ1-1	.	many	TGCAGTGCTAGGGCATCAGGTTACACTGAAGCTTTCTTT	CSARASGYTEAFF
TRBV2	TRBJ1-2	.	many	TGTGCCAGCAGTGAAGAAAGGGGCCTCCTGCATGGCTACACCTTC	CASSEERGLLHGYTF
TRBV5-6	TRBJ1-1	.	.	TGTGCCAGCACCCCGACGCCGACGAAAATGAACACTGAAGCTTTCTTT	CASTPTPTKMNTEAFF
TRBV5-1	TRBJ2-5	.	many	TGCGCCAGCAGCGGCAGCGGAATACAAGAGACCCAGTACTTC	CASSGSGIQETQYF
TRBV28	TRBJ1-5	TRBD1	.	TGTGCCAGCAGATGGACAGGTAATCAGCCCCAGCATTTT	CASRWTGNQPQHF
TRBV10-3	TRBJ2-1	TRBD2	few	TGTGCCATCAGTGAGTCAGGACTAGCGGGAGGCCCCAATGAGCAGTTCTTC	CAISESGLAGGPNEQFF
TRBV7-9	TRBJ2-5	TRBD2	.	TGTGCCAGCAGCACCGGACTAGCGGGAGGTGGAGAGACCCAGTACTTC	CASSTGLAGGGETQYF
TRBV11-2	TRBJ2-7	.	few	TGTGCCAGCAGCCCGGCGGACATCTACTCCTACGAGCAGTACTTC	CASSPADIYSYEQYF
TRBV11-2	TRBJ2-3	.	.	TGTGCCAGCAGCTTAGAAGGTGGCGCAGATACGCAGTATTTT	CASSLEGGADTQYF
TRBV11-2	TRBJ2-7	TRBD2	many	TGTGCCAGCAGCACCGAACTAGCGGGAGCTCGCGAGCAGTACTTC	CASSTELAGAREQYF
TRBV19	TRBJ2-6	.	once	TGTGCCAGTAGTTCCCGAGACAACTACCTCTCTGGGGCCAACGTCCTGACTTTC	CASSSRDNYLSGANVLTF
TRBV20-1	TRBJ2-7	.	.	TGCAGTGCTAGCATGGACTCTCCCTACGAGCAGTACTTC	CSASMDSPYEQYF
TRBV13	TRBJ2-7	TRBD1	few	TGTGCCAGCAGCGGGCATGGACAGGGGTTCTACGAGCAGTACTTC	CASSGHGQGFYEQYF
TRBV4-1	TRBJ2-5	TRBD2	few	TGCGCCAGCAGCCCTAGCCTCCTGGGACTAGCGGGAGTAGAGACCCAGTACTTC	CASSPSLLGLAGVETQYF
TRBV9	TRBJ2-7	.	many	TGTGCCAGCAGCGTTGAGGCAGCCCCCAGGGAGCAGTACTTC	CASSVEAAPREQYF
TRBV28	TRBJ2-7	TRBD2	many	TGTGCCAGCAGTTTTGGAGGGATTACTAGCGGGAGCCCCTACGAGCAGTACTTC	CASSFGGITSGSPYEQYF
TRBV28	TRBJ2-7	.	many	TGTGCCAGCAGTACTCCGGTAAACTCCTACGAGCAGTACTTC	CASSTPVNSYEQYF